These T cell receptor beta chains were read from a single sample in a study of blood T cell repertoires in COVID-19. Sequencing was performed with immunoSEQ multiplex PCR; in TCRdb, only in-frame clones are kept and a portion is missing. The sample yields about 69,000 clones, around 93% seen once. Sequencing input: peripheral blood. All receptors come from a woman aged 55-70 years with active COVID-19. Each CDR3 is given with its conserved first and last residue. A D gene is named only where the DNA matches it firmly. A row's size may be missing; if present it is once, few, many or a size class.

>.|TRBV19|TRBJ2-7|.
TGTGCCAGTAGTATGCATGGGCCAGGGCATGCCTACGAGCAGTACTTC
CASSMHGPGHAYEQYF
>.|TRBV19|TRBJ1-1|.
TGTGCCAGTAGTTTACAGGGGAACACTGAAGCTTTCTTT
CASSLQGNTEAFF
>TRBD2|TRBV6-1|TRBJ2-1|.
TGTGCCAGCAGTGAATGGTTTCGAGCTAGCGGGAGGCTAAATGAGCAGTTCTTC
CASSEWFRASGRLNEQFF
>TRBD2|TRBV9|TRBJ2-1|.
TGTGCCAGCAGCTCACCCCGGACTAGCGGGAGGCTAACCTACAATGAGCAGTTCTTC
CASSSPRTSGRLTYNEQFF
>TRBD1|TRBV11-2|TRBJ2-7|few
TGTGCCAGCATCCCAGGGACAGCCGCCCCTGGGGCCTACGAGCAGTACTTC
CASIPGTAAPGAYEQYF
>.|TRBV28|TRBJ1-2|.
TGTGCCAGCAGTTTCGGGGACAATTGGGGCTACACCTTC
CASSFGDNWGYTF
>.|TRBV30|TRBJ2-2|.
TGTGCCTGGAATGTATCGTACACCGGGGAGCTGTTTTTT
CAWNVSYTGELFF
>.|TRBV19|TRBJ2-2|.
TGTGCCAGTAGTCAGGTGAACACCGGGGAGCTGTTTTTT
CASSQVNTGELFF
>.|TRBV28|TRBJ2-7|.
TGTGCCAGCAGTAACACCCCGGGACTTGCCTACGAGCAGTACTTC
CASSNTPGLAYEQYF
>TRBD1|TRBV5-8|TRBJ1-1|once
TGTGCCAGTTACAGGGGGATGAGGGTGAACACTGAAGCTTTCTTT
CASYRGMRVNTEAFF
>.|TRBV7-9|TRBJ2-2|.
TGTGCCAGCAGCTTATCAGGGTTAACCGGGGAGCTGTTTTTT
CASSLSGLTGELFF
>.|TRBV5-1|TRBJ2-2|.
TGCGCCAGCAGCTGGGGGGACAGTTCGGCCGGGGAGCTGTTTTTT
CASSWGDSSAGELFF
>TRBD1|TRBV4-1|TRBJ2-7|.
TGCGCCAGCAGGGGGACAGCAAACTACGAGCAGTACTTC
CASRGTANYEQYF
>TRBD1|TRBV5-1|TRBJ2-1|.
TGCGCCAGTAGGGGACAGGGCACGCCGCGACGCGGGGAGCAGTTCTTC
CASRGQGTPRRGEQFF
>.|TRBV7-2|TRBJ2-2|.
TGTGCCAGCAGCCTCCTTTACACCGGGGAGCTGTTTTTT
CASSLLYTGELFF
>.|TRBV28|TRBJ1-5|.
TGTGCCAGCACCCGGGCCGACAGAGATCAGCCCCAGCATTTT
CASTRADRDQPQHF
>TRBD2|TRBV30|TRBJ2-1|.
TGTGCCTGGAGGGGCGGGAGGGTGTACACCTACAATGAGCAGTTCTTC
CAWRGGRVYTYNEQFF
>TRBD1|TRBV7-9|TRBJ1-1|.
TGTGCCAGCAGCTTACAGGGGGGAGTGAACACTGAAGCTTTCTTT
CASSLQGGVNTEAFF
>TRBD1|TRBV12-5|TRBJ1-5|.
TGTGCTAGTGGTCTAAGGGGGCGAGTTGGCAATCAGCCCCAGCATTTT
CASGLRGRVGNQPQHF
>.|TRBV20-1|TRBJ2-7|.
TGCAGTGCTAGGGATAGCGGCGAGCAGTACTTC
CSARDSGEQYF
>TRBD1|TRBV7-9|TRBJ2-1|.
TGTGCCAGCAGCTGGGGACAGCACATAAACAATGAGCAGTTCTTC
CASSWGQHINNEQFF
>.|TRBV19|TRBJ2-7|.
TGTGCCAGTAGTATAGGGTGGGAGACCTACGAGCAGTACTTC
CASSIGWETYEQYF
>TRBD2|TRBV6-1|TRBJ2-5|.
TGTGCCAGCAGTGAAATGTCTGGAGCGGGAGAGGGAGAGACCCAGTACTTC
CASSEMSGAGEGETQYF
>.|TRBV5-1|TRBJ2-6|.
TGCGCCAGCAGCTTACGCAGGGGGGCAGGGGCCAACGTCCTGACTTTC
CASSLRRGAGANVLTF
>TRBD1|TRBV30|TRBJ1-1|.
TGTGCCGGGGGACAGGGGGCGAACACTGAAGCTTTCTTT
CAGGQGANTEAFF
>TRBD2|TRBV28|TRBJ2-5|.
TGTGCCAGCACCTCCCCGGGAGGGCCCGGAGAGACCCAGTACTTC
CASTSPGGPGETQYF
>.|TRBV4-1|TRBJ1-5|few
TGCGCCAGCAGCCAAGGATTGAACAGGCAGAATCAGCCCCAGCATTTT
CASSQGLNRQNQPQHF
>TRBD2|TRBV15|TRBJ2-1|.
TGTGCCACCAGCAGAGGCGGGAGGGGGTACAATGAGCAGTTCTTC
CATSRGGRGYNEQFF
>TRBD1|TRBV5-1|TRBJ1-4|.
TGCGCCAGCAGCTTGGGCCAGGACAGGGTCGGCGAAAAACTGTTTTTT
CASSLGQDRVGEKLFF
>TRBD2|TRBV19|TRBJ2-4|few
TGTGCCAGTAGTATAGATCCGGGGCTAGCGGAAGGTATAAAAAACATTCAGTACTTC
CASSIDPGLAEGIKNIQYF
>TRBD2|TRBV6-1|TRBJ2-3|.
TGTGCCAGCAGTGAAGCCAGTGGCGGGAGGGCCTCGAGCACAGATACGCAGTATTTT
CASSEASGGRASSTDTQYF
>.|TRBV6-6|TRBJ1-1|.
TGTGCCAGCAGAGGACAGCAGAACACTGAAGCTTTCTTT
CASRGQQNTEAFF
>TRBD2|TRBV27|TRBJ2-3|.
TGTGCCAGCAGCTATAGCGGGAGCGGGGCAGATACGCAGTATTTT
CASSYSGSGADTQYF
>TRBD1|TRBV24-1|TRBJ2-2|once
TGTGCCACCAGTGGGACAGGGTATCCCGGGGAGCTGTTTTTT
CATSGTGYPGELFF
>TRBD1|TRBV7-2|TRBJ1-5|.
TGTGCCAGCAGCTTAAGACAGGGGGGCAATCAGCCCCAGCATTTT
CASSLRQGGNQPQHF
>TRBD1|TRBV3-1/TRBV3-2|TRBJ1-2|.
TGTGCCAGCAGCCTATCGGGACAGGGGTATGGCTACACCTTC
CASSLSGQGYGYTF
>TRBD1|TRBV6-5|TRBJ1-1|.
TGTGCCAGCAGACTCCAGGGGGCCACTGAAGCTTTCTTT
CASRLQGATEAFF
>TRBD1|TRBV6-5|TRBJ1-1|.
TGTGCCAGCAGTCGGACAGGGACTGAAGCTTTCTTT
CASSRTGTEAFF
>TRBD2|TRBV27|TRBJ2-2|.
TGTGCCAGCAGTTCAGGGACTAGCGGGAGCTTTACCGGGGAGCTGTTTTTT
CASSSGTSGSFTGELFF
>.|TRBV2|TRBJ2-5|.
TGTGCCAGCAGTCAGCATGGGCCCCAAGAGACCCAGTACTTC
CASSQHGPQETQYF
>TRBD2|TRBV10-2|TRBJ2-1|.
TGCGCCAGCAGTGAGTCGAAACTAGCGGGAGACGAGCAGTTCTTC
CASSESKLAGDEQFF
>TRBD1|TRBV28|TRBJ1-2|few
TGTGCCAGCAGTTCTTTAGGACAGGGGGCCCCCAGAAGGAACTATGGCTACACCTTC
CASSSLGQGAPRRNYGYTF
>TRBD1|TRBV7-2|TRBJ1-2|.
TGTGCCAGCAGCTCGGACAGGAGCTATGGCTACACCTTC
CASSSDRSYGYTF
>.|TRBV28|TRBJ1-2|once
TGTGCCAGCAGTTTAACAGGGAGCGGCTACACCTTC
CASSLTGSGYTF
>.|TRBV7-9|TRBJ2-1|.
TGTGCCAGCAGCTCCACTAGCCCCTACAATGAGCAGTTCTTC
CASSSTSPYNEQFF
>.|TRBV6-1|TRBJ2-2|.
TGTGCCAGCAGTGAGAGGGTGGGTGGCACCGGGGAGCTGTTTTTT
CASSERVGGTGELFF
>TRBD2|TRBV5-1|TRBJ2-7|.
TGCGCCAGCAGCTTGGGACCGAGCGGGGCGGGCGAGCAGTACTTC
CASSLGPSGAGEQYF
>TRBD1|TRBV14|TRBJ1-4|.
TGTGCCAGCAGCCGAGGGGCGACAGGGCTCTCTGAAAAACTGTTTTTT
CASSRGATGLSEKLFF
>TRBD1|TRBV19|TRBJ1-2|.
TGTGCCACGACAGGGAAGGCTAACTATGGCTACACCTTC
CATTGKANYGYTF
>TRBD1|TRBV15|TRBJ2-6|.
TGTGCCACCAGCAGAGATACAGGGGGTGCCCACTCTGGGGCCAACGTCCTGACTTTC
CATSRDTGGAHSGANVLTF
>TRBD2|TRBV29-1|TRBJ2-7|.
TGCAGCGTCGGACTAGCGGGGGGGTTCTCCTACGAGCAGTACTTC
CSVGLAGGFSYEQYF
>TRBD1|TRBV28|TRBJ1-5|.
TGTGCCAGCAGTAATACCATTACTCTCGGGACAGGGAATCAGCCCCAGCATTTT
CASSNTITLGTGNQPQHF
>.|TRBV5-1|TRBJ2-3|.
TGCGCCAGCAGCTCCTCCGGGATCTACACAGATACGCAGTATTTT
CASSSSGIYTDTQYF